These 27 T cell receptor beta chains came from one sample sequenced in a study of cytomegalovirus exposure and HLA in healthy donors. PCR involved 60 Vbeta and 13 Jbeta primers. Assay: immunoSEQ multiplex PCR; the TCRdb copy retains only in-frame clones and omits some. The repertoire consists of more than 90,000 clones, with around 82% occurring once and the leading ten covering about 0.79%. The sequenced sample was PBMCs. The receptors shown here come from a woman aged 55-70 years in good health and CMV-seronegative.

On this clone: The missing conserved phenylalanine or tryptophan at the end of this CDR3 makes a read error likely. The chain combines TRBV15 with TRBJ1-1; 9 bases map to TRBD1. Germline loops: CDR1 LNHNV, CDR2 YYDKDF (reference sequence). This CDR3 is built from 14 residues. V was pared by 5 bases and J by 8 bases, with 9 bases of the junction left unmatched. The CDR3 region has the DNA TGTGCCACCAGCTTCGACCCAGGACAGGGGGAAGCTTTCCTT. This gives the protein CATSFDPGQGEAFL.

This clone was found once. This sequence joins TRBV30 and TRBJ1-3, with 10 bases aligning to TRBD1. The length of the CDR3 is 19 residues. Germline CDR1 reads GTSNPN; CDR2 reads SVGIG (reference sequence). After removal of 2 bases from V and 0 bases from J, the junction contained 13 bases not matched to a gene. The DNA of the CDR3 is TGTGCCTGGAGTCGGGACAGGGGCTTCTTGTTAAGCTCTGGAAACACCATATATTTT. Translating gives CAWSRDRGFLLSSGNTIYF.

V gene TRBV4-1 combines with J gene TRBJ1-3; the D gene is possibly TRBD1 (5 bases). Per the germline V gene, CDR1 is MGHRA and CDR2 is YSYEKL. V lost 0 bases and J 0 bases, leaving 9 bases between the germline ends. This CDR3 is 16 amino acids long. Written as DNA, the CDR3 is TGCGCCAGCAGCCAAGAGGGACTGTCCTCTGGAAACACCATATATTTT. Its translation: CASSQEGLSSGNTIYF.

J is TRBJ2-5 and V is TRBV11-3, with D perhaps matching TRBD2 (5 bases). The CDR3 is made up of 13 amino acids. V lost 5 bases to trimming and J lost 5 bases, with 12 bases between them. The germline gives CDR1 SGHNT, CDR2 YENEEA. The CDR3 nucleotides are TGTGCCAGCAGCCAAAGGGAGTTGGAGACCCAGTACTTC. Translated: CASSQRELETQYF.

The V gene is TRBV9, the J gene TRBJ2-5; TRBD2 might be the D (6 bases). The CDR3 has 14 residues. V was cut by 2 bases and J by 2 bases, with 10 bases left in between. In germline, CDR1 is SGDLS, CDR2 YYNGEE. CDR3 nucleotides: TGTGCCAGCAGCGTGGAGGGACGTCAAGAGACCCAGTACTTC. Its protein is CASSVEGRQETQYF.

The chain employs TRBV2 and TRBJ1-4; perhaps TRBD1 as D (5 bases). The V end was cut by 3 bases, the J end by 8 bases, with 16 bases between. The CDR3 spans 15 residues. Germline assignment: CDR1 SNHLY and CDR2 FYNNEI. CDR3 bases: TGTGCCAGCAGTGATCAAATAGGGGTTGGGGAAAAACTGTTTTTT. It translates to CASSDQIGVGEKLFF.

Of note for this clone: This likely came from a read error, as a far larger clone is one base away. V is TRBV7-2 and J is TRBJ1-5; 8 bases are a match to TRBD1. Germline CDR1 is SGHTA and CDR2 is FQGNSA. There are 14 residues in the CDR3. J lost 2 bases, V lost 4 bases, and 1 base had no gene match. In DNA form, the CDR3 reads TGTGCCAGCAGCTCGGGACAGGGCAATCAGCCCCAGCATTTT. It yields the protein CASSSGQGNQPQHF.

This chain connects TRBV5-1 to TRBJ1-1; TRBD1 agrees at 8 bases. CDR1 and CDR2 from the germline V gene are SGHRS and YFSETQ. The CDR3 has 15 residues. The trim removed 1 base at V and 2 bases at J, leaving 4 bases unmatched. In DNA, the CDR3 is TGCGCCAGCAGCTTGCGGACAGGGTACAACACTGAAGCTTTCTTT. Protein: CASSLRTGYNTEAFF.

This clone has only one observation. The CDR3: CASRPGLAGIRSYNEQFF. The CDR3 DNA is TGTGCCAGCAGACCGGGACTAGCGGGTATCCGCTCCTACAATGAGCAGTTCTTC. V gene TRBV27 combines with J gene TRBJ2-1; 12 nucleotides line up with TRBD2. Germline lookup yields CDR1 MNHEY and CDR2 SMNVEV (reference sequence). This CDR3 region has 18 residues. V trimming: 6 bases; J trimming: 0 bases; junction bases outside the gene matches: 9.

The chain has TRBV10-3 and TRBJ2-7, with 7 bases aligning to TRBD2. V was clipped by 0 bases and J by 3 bases; unmatched bases: 5. The CDR3 runs 15 residues. Per the germline V gene, CDR1 is ENHRY and CDR2 is SYGVKD. The CDR3 reads CAISESLGGYYEQYF. DNA for the CDR3: TGTGCCATCAGTGAGTCCTTGGGGGGGTACTACGAGCAGTACTTC.

J is TRBJ1-1 and V is TRBV6-5, with 8 bases aligning to TRBD1. With V trimmed by 2 bases and J by 8 bases, 4 bases remained unmatched. This CDR3 is 13 amino acids long. Germline V gene lookup returns CDR1 MNHEY and CDR2 SVGAGI. The CDR3 DNA reads as TGTGCCAGCAGTTACCGTACAGGGGGAGAAGCTTTCTTT. Translation: CASSYRTGGEAFF.

The V call is TRBV6-5, the J call TRBJ1-2, with 8 positions matching TRBD1. This CDR3 has 15 residues. Per germline, CDR1 MNHEY and CDR2 SVGAGI. Trimming at V came to 4 bases and at J to 4 bases, leaving 8 bases not matched to a gene. CDR3 residues: CASSFLLQGAYGYTF. The CDR3 bases are TGTGCCAGCAGTTTCCTTCTGCAGGGGGCCTATGGCTACACCTTC.

This clone was detected only once. The chain carries TRBV7-9 and TRBJ1-1; D ambiguous. This CDR3 is 11 amino acids long. Per germline, CDR1 SEHNR and CDR2 FQNEAQ (reference sequence). Trimming shortened V by 3 bases and J by 7 bases, and 6 bases separated the two germline ends. The CDR3 DNA reads TGTGCCAGCAGCTTCGGTCGTGAAGCTTTCTTT. It translates to CASSFGREAFF.

The gene calls are TRBV14 and TRBJ1-1; 8 positions match TRBD1. Germline CDR1 SGHDN, CDR2 FVKESK. V trimming: 0 bases; J trimming: 5 bases; junction bases outside the gene matches: 11. The CDR3 is 17 residues long. The CDR3 is CASSQDPRQGISTEAFF. The CDR3 coding sequence is TGTGCCAGCAGCCAAGATCCGAGACAGGGGATTAGTACTGAAGCTTTCTTT.

This clone was seen only once. The gene calls are TRBV5-6 and TRBJ2-7; 7 positions match TRBD2. V was clipped by 1 base and J by 0 bases; unmatched bases: 4. Germline V CDR1 and CDR2: SGHDT, YYEEEE. The CDR3 consists of 15 residues. Here the CDR3 reads CASSLIGGSSYEQYF. In DNA form, the CDR3 reads TGTGCCAGCAGCTTGATAGGCGGGAGCTCCTACGAGCAGTACTTC.

This chain uses TRBV5-6 with TRBJ1-2; 8 bases map to TRBD1. V lost 4 bases, J lost 5 bases, and 19 bases stayed unmatched. CDR1 is SGHDT, CDR2 YYEEEE, per germline. This CDR3 is 18 amino acids long. The CDR3 spells CASSTPLLHPGQAYGYTF. The DNA of the CDR3 is TGTGCCAGCAGCACACCTCTCCTTCACCCGGGACAGGCATATGGCTACACCTTC. The full variable domain, rest sourced from reference TRBV5-6 and TRBJ1-2, is DAGVTQSPTHLIKTRGQQVTLRCSPKSGHDTVSWYQQALGQGPQFIFQYYEEEERQRGNFPDRFSGHQFPNYSSELNVNALLLGDSALYLCASSTPLLHPGQAYGYTFGSGTRLTVV.

The chain carries TRBV27 and TRBJ2-1; TRBD1 matches at 9 bases. CDR1 is MNHEY, CDR2 SMNVEV, per germline (reference sequence). The CDR3 runs to 16 residues. Trimming cost V 2 bases and J 4 bases; bases outside gene matches: 6. CDR3 amino acids: CASSLGDRARYNEQFF. The CDR3, as DNA: TGTGCCAGCAGTTTAGGGGACAGGGCAAGGTACAATGAGCAGTTCTTC.

The V gene is TRBV5-6, the J gene TRBJ1-2; TRBD1 is a possible D gene (6 bases). Trimming stripped 1 base from V and 4 bases from J, with 11 bases between. The CDR3 has 14 amino acids. Per the germline V gene, CDR1 is SGHDT and CDR2 is YYEEEE. The chain's CDR3 is CASSLTGSGYGYTF. In nucleotides, the CDR3 is TGTGCCAGCAGCTTGACAGGGTCAGGCTATGGCTACACCTTC.

The chain joins TRBV5-6 to TRBJ1-1; D uncertain. The CDR3 runs 11 residues. Germline-derived CDR1 and CDR2 are SGHDT and YYEEEE. Deletions cut 2 bases from V and 3 bases from J, with 2 bases between. The DNA of the CDR3 is TGTGCCAGCAGCTTCTACACTGAAGCTTTCTTT. It yields the protein CASSFYTEAFF.

The V gene is TRBV6-5, the J gene TRBJ2-7, with D maybe TRBD1 (6 bases). The CDR3 covers 15 residues. The V gene lost 0 bases and the J gene lost 6 bases, with 15 bases spanning the gap. Germline-derived CDR1 and CDR2 are MNHEY and SVGAGI. DNA of the CDR3: TGTGCCAGCAGTTACTCCCTGGGTAGGGGGTCCGAGCAGTACTTC. It specifies CASSYSLGRGSEQYF.

The CDR3 sequence: CASSSGGNSYEQYF. CDR3 sequence (DNA): TGTGCCAGTTCTAGCGGGGGGAACTCCTACGAGCAGTACTTC. The chain links TRBV19 to TRBJ2-7; the match to TRBD2 covers 11 bases. Germline CDR1 reads LNHDA; CDR2 reads SQIVND (reference sequence). This CDR3 is 14 amino acids long. With 8 bases clipped from V and 0 bases from J, the junction kept 3 bases outside the gene matches. The complete variable domain, with remaining parts taken from reference TRBV19 and TRBJ2-7, reads DGGITQSPKYLFRKEGQNVTLSCEQNLNHDAMYWYRQDPGQGLRLIYYSQIVNDFQKGDIAEGYSVSREKKESFPLTVTSAQKNPTAFYLCASSSGGNSYEQYFGPGTRLTVT.

This chain connects TRBV28 to TRBJ1-2; 7 bases line up with TRBD1. The CDR3 contains 12 residues. The germline V gene encodes CDR1 MDHEN and CDR2 SYDVKM. V shed 6 bases, J shed 5 bases, and the junction held 3 bases outside the gene matches. CDR3 in DNA: TGTGCCAGCAGCCTACAGGGGTATGGCTACACCTTC. Translated: CASSLQGYGYTF.

V is TRBV15 and J is TRBJ1-1, with D unclear. V shed 1 base and J shed 5 bases, with 17 bases lying between them. The CDR3 is made up of 16 amino acids. Germline CDR1 is LNHNV and CDR2 is YYDKDF (reference sequence). The CDR3 region has the DNA TGTGCCACCAGCAGAGCGCCTGGGGAGGTTGGGACTGAAGCTTTCTTT. It translates to CATSRAPGEVGTEAFF.

The gene calls are TRBV19 and TRBJ2-1; 8 bases agree with TRBD2. Germline loops: CDR1 LNHDA, CDR2 SQIVND (reference sequence). V shed 6 bases and J 8 bases; nucleotides not matched to a gene: 9. The CDR3 is 14 amino acids. CDR3 loop: CASSGGARLYEQFF. CDR3 DNA: TGTGCCAGTAGCGGGGGGGCTAGGCTCTATGAGCAGTTCTTC.

The V call is TRBV7-8, the J call TRBJ2-7, with TRBD1 matching 7 bases. Germline assignment: CDR1 SGHVS and CDR2 FQNEAQ. The V gene end was trimmed by 0 bases and the J gene end by 3 bases; junction bases not matched to a gene: 5. The CDR3 is made up of 15 amino acids. Written as DNA, the CDR3 is TGTGCCAGCAGCTTAGCCCCGGGACAGAACTACGAGCAGTACTTC. Encoded protein: CASSLAPGQNYEQYF.

The chain recombines TRBV29-1 with TRBJ1-1; D is ambiguous. The germline V gene has CDR1 SQVTM and CDR2 ANQGSEA. The CDR3 totals 15 residues. V gave up 3 bases and J gave up 2 bases, with 16 bases separating them. The CDR3 protein is CSVDKPPGLNTEAFF. CDR3 in DNA: TGCAGCGTTGATAAACCCCCGGGGTTAAACACTGAAGCTTTCTTT.

The chain joins TRBV10-1 to TRBJ2-1; TRBD2 matches at 14 bases. Germline V gives CDR1 WNHNN, CDR2 SYGVQD (reference sequence). The CDR3 runs to 19 residues. V shed 6 bases, J shed 2 bases, and the junction held 12 bases outside the gene matches. CDR3 sequence (DNA): TGCGCCAGCAGAGAACCCGGGACTAGCGGGAGTTGGACCTACAATGAGCAGTTCTTC. Protein product: CASREPGTSGSWTYNEQFF.